Presented here are 16 T cell receptor beta chains from one specimen sequenced in a study of blood T cell repertoires in COVID-19. Sequencing used immunoSEQ multiplex PCR; TCRdb keeps in-frame clones, though not all of them. The sample shows under 95,000 clones, approximately 88% of them seen only once. Sequencing was done on a sample of peripheral blood. These receptors originate from a woman aged 45 to 65 with acute or convalescent COVID-19.

The chain is built from TRBV13 and TRBJ1-5; the D is unclear. From germline, CDR1 is PRHDT and CDR2 FYEKMQ (reference sequence). The CDR3 is made up of 15 amino acids. V was cut by 2 bases and J by 0 bases, with 8 bases left in between. CDR3 nucleotides: TGTGCCAGCAGCTTAAAGAGTTATAGCAATCAGCCCCAGCATTTT. Protein product: CASSLKSYSNQPQHF.

The chain employs TRBV11-2 and TRBJ2-1; 9 bases map to TRBD2. Germline V gene sequence: CDR1 SGHAT, CDR2 FQNNGV. The ends lost 1 base at V and 5 bases at J; junction bases unmatched: 3. CDR3 size: 15 residues. CDR3 in amino acids: CASSLGRGGHNEQFF. The CDR3, as DNA: TGTGCCAGCAGCTTAGGGCGGGGGGGTCACAATGAGCAGTTCTTC. Together with reference TRBV11-2 and TRBJ2-1, the CDR3 gives the full variable domain: EAGVAQSPRYKIIEKRQSVAFWCNPISGHATLYWYQQILGQGPKLLIQFQNNGVVDDSQLPKDRFSAERLKGVDSTLKIQPAKLEDSAVYLCASSLGRGGHNEQFFGPGTRLTVL.

J is TRBJ2-1 and V is TRBV19, with 10 bases that match TRBD2. V shed 5 bases and J 7 bases; nucleotides not matched to a gene: 8. The CDR3 contains 15 residues. CDR1 LNHDA and CDR2 SQIVND come from the germline V gene (reference sequence). The CDR3 loop reads CASSPLAGVRNEQFF. DNA of the CDR3: TGTGCCAGTAGTCCGCTAGCGGGGGTGAGGAATGAGCAGTTCTTC.

This chain uses TRBV3-1 (or the pseudogene TRBV3-2) with TRBJ1-2; D is unresolved. This CDR3 is 14 amino acids long. V shed 4 bases and J shed 5 bases, with 14 bases lying between them. CDR1 and CDR2 from the germline V gene are LGHDT and YNNKEL (reference sequence). The CDR3 nucleotides are TGTGCCAGCAGCCCTCACGCCCGACTTTATGGCTACACCTTC. It is translated as CASSPHARLYGYTF.

This clone was found a few times. The rearrangement links TRBV18 to TRBJ1-5; D ambiguous. V was clipped by 2 bases and J by 4 bases, with 9 bases between them. Germline-derived CDR1 and CDR2 are KGHSH and LQKENI. This CDR3 has 14 residues. The CDR3 DNA reads as TGTGCCAGCTCACCAAAAACAGCTAATCAGCCCCAGCATTTT. Encoded protein: CASSPKTANQPQHF.

The V gene is TRBV6-6, the J gene TRBJ1-2; D ambiguous. V lost 0 bases and J 6 bases, leaving 5 bases between the germline ends. The germline V gene has CDR1 MNHNY and CDR2 SVGAGI (reference sequence). The CDR3 loop spans 12 amino acids. The CDR3 region is CASSYSADGYTF. The CDR3 DNA reads TGTGCCAGCAGTTACTCGGCAGATGGCTACACCTTC.

The chain recombines TRBV24-1 with TRBJ2-1; tentative D call: TRBD2 (5 bases). V was cut by 6 bases and J by 2 bases, with 13 bases left in between. The CDR3 is made up of 15 amino acids. Germline CDR1 is KGHDR and CDR2 is SFDVKD. The CDR3, as DNA: TGTGCCACCAGTTCAGCAGCGGCTCCCTACAATGAGCAGTTCTTC. Its translation is CATSSAAAPYNEQFF.

The CDR3 loop is CASSYAGADEQFF. The CDR3 DNA follows: TGTGCCAGCAGTTACGCGGGGGCGGATGAGCAGTTCTTC. The chain has TRBV6-2 or TRBV6-3 and TRBJ2-1; a possible D gene is TRBD2 (7 bases). The CDR3 loop spans 13 amino acids. Trimming removed 2 bases from V and 8 bases from J, with 10 bases in between. Germline values: CDR1 MNHEY, CDR2 SVGEGT.

The rearrangement links TRBV11-2 to TRBJ2-7; D is uncertain. The CDR3 is 13 amino acids. Per the germline V gene, CDR1 is SGHAT and CDR2 is FQNNGV. Trimming stripped 1 base from V and 4 bases from J, with 8 bases between. CDR3 sequence (DNA): TGTGCCAGCAGCTTAGTAGGAGCTTACGAGCAGTACTTC. This translates into CASSLVGAYEQYF.

The chain is built from TRBV6-2 or TRBV6-3 and TRBJ2-1, with TRBD1 identical over 8 bases. The germline CDR1 and CDR2 sequences are MNHEY and SVGEGT. J gave up 5 bases and V 6 bases, and 15 bases lay outside the gene matches. The CDR3 is 17 residues long. The CDR3 region is CASSLLPTGVLDNEQFF. Here the CDR3 DNA reads TGTGCCAGCAGCCTCCTCCCGACAGGGGTTCTCGACAATGAGCAGTTCTTC.

This sequence joins TRBV24-1 and TRBJ2-1, with TRBD2 matching over 13 bases. Germline V gene sequence: CDR1 KGHDR, CDR2 SFDVKD. V lost 2 bases, J lost 4 bases, and 4 bases stayed unmatched. The CDR3 extends over 17 amino acids. As DNA, the CDR3 is TGTGCCACCAGTGATTCCGGGACTAGCGGGGAATACAATGAGCAGTTCTTC. This codes for CATSDSGTSGEYNEQFF.

The chain carries TRBV27 and TRBJ2-7; 7 nucleotides align to TRBD1. The length of the CDR3 is 16 residues. J lost 0 bases, V lost 4 bases, and 9 bases had no gene match. Per germline, CDR1 MNHEY and CDR2 SMNVEV (reference sequence). CDR3 amino acids: CASSYSGQFLSYEQYF. The CDR3, as DNA: TGTGCCAGCAGTTACTCGGGACAGTTCCTCTCCTACGAGCAGTACTTC.

The rearrangement joins TRBV11-2 to TRBJ2-7, with D maybe TRBD1 (5 bases). Germline V gene sequence: CDR1 SGHAT, CDR2 FQNNGV. Trimming shortened V by 0 bases and J by 3 bases, and 15 bases separated the two germline ends. This CDR3 comprises 16 residues. The CDR3, as DNA: TGTGCCAGCAGCTTAGATGGAAGGGGCGGTAGCTACGAGCAGTACTTC. Protein product: CASSLDGRGGSYEQYF.

The rearrangement uses TRBV15 and TRBJ1-5, with D maybe TRBD1 (5 bases). The germline gives CDR1 LNHNV, CDR2 YYDKDF (reference sequence). This CDR3 has 13 residues. V dropped 3 bases and J dropped 4 bases, with 7 bases sitting between them. The CDR3 spells CATSRPGNQPQHF. The DNA of the CDR3 is TGTGCCACCAGCAGGCCAGGGAATCAGCCCCAGCATTTT.

A single count supports this clone. CDR3 protein: CASSLARMNTEAFF. CDR3 nucleotides: TGTGCCAGCAGCTTAGCTAGAATGAACACTGAAGCTTTCTTT. The genes are TRBV7-9 and TRBJ1-1; D remains ambiguous. There are 14 residues in the CDR3. V lost 0 bases and J lost 0, with 5 bases in between. Germline lookup yields CDR1 SEHNR and CDR2 FQNEAQ (reference sequence).

This chain links TRBV28 with TRBJ1-1; D is possibly TRBD1 (6 bases). Germline-derived CDR1 and CDR2 are MDHEN and SYDVKM. V was shortened by 1 base and J by 9 bases, with 9 bases between the two germline ends. The length of the CDR3 is 12 residues. CDR3 nucleotide sequence: TGTGCCAGCAGTTTATTTGGGGGCAAAGCTTTCTTT. Its protein product is CASSLFGGKAFF.